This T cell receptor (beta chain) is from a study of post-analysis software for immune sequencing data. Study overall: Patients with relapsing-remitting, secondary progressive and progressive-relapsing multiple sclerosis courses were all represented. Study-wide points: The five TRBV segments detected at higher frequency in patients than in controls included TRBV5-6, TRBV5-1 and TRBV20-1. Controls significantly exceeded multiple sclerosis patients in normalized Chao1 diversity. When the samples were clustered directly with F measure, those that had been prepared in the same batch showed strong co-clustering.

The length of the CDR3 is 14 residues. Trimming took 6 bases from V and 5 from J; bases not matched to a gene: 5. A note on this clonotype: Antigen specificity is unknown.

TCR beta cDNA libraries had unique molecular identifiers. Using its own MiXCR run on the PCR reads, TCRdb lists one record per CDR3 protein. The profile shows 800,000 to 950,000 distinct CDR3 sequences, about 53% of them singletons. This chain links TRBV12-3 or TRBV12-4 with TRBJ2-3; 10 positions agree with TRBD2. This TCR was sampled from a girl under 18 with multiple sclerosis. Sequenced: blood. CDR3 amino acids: CASSLAGEEDTQYF. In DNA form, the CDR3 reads TGTGCCAGCAGCCTAGCGGGAGAGGAAGATACGCAGTATTTT.